These 24 T cell receptor beta chains share one sample of origin, sequenced in a study of prognosis after radiotherapy for stage I lung cancer. Starting from genomic DNA, TCR beta CDR3 was amplified through two-round multiplex PCR. Round one of PCR was performed, and it used primers specific to each TRBV and TRBJ gene. TCRdb ran MiXCR on the multiplex PCR reads and lists one entry per CDR3 protein. Among about 17,000 distinct CDR3 sequences listed, 29% were seen once. Specimen: PBMCs, collected before or after stereotactic body radiation therapy (not recorded which). These receptors came from a donor over 45 with non-small cell lung cancer.

This clonotype occurred many times. The rearrangement uses TRBV3-1 and TRBJ1-2; D is unresolved. Germline lookup yields CDR1 LGHDT and CDR2 YNNKEL (reference sequence). V shed 1 base and J shed 4 bases, with 4 bases lying between them. The CDR3 runs 12 residues. The CDR3 DNA is TGTGCCAGCAGCCAAGTAGGCTATGGCTACACCTTC. Protein product: CASSQVGYGYTF.

With regard to this clonotype: A much larger clone differs from this one at a single base, so this may be a read error. V is TRBV20-1 and J is TRBJ2-5; 9 nucleotides align to TRBD1. This CDR3 has 15 residues. Germline CDR1 and CDR2: DFQATT and SNEGSKA (reference sequence). The CDR3 DNA follows: TGCAGTGCTAGAGATGGACAGGGGCCGAGAGAGACCAAGTACTTC. It is translated as CSARDGQGPRETKYF.

This clonotype was recorded at least ten times. The chain recombines TRBV9 with TRBJ2-5, with a weak D call TRBD1 (5 bases). V shed 1 base and J shed 3 bases, with 13 bases lying between them. CDR3 length: 15 amino acids. Germline V gives CDR1 SGDLS, CDR2 YYNGEE. CDR3 loop: CASSVSPQTEETQYF. CDR3 nucleotides: TGTGCCAGCAGCGTAAGTCCCCAGACAGAAGAGACCCAGTACTTC.

On this clonotype itself: One junction end does not reproduce the germline sequence, and a read error may be involved. The V gene is TRBV6-1, the J gene TRBJ2-7; 7 nucleotides align to TRBD2. The CDR3 is 14 amino acids. CDR1 and CDR2 from the germline V gene are MNHNS and SASEGT. The CDR3 sequence: CASRTTLATYEPSF. Written as DNA, the CDR3 is TGTGCCAGCAGAACTACACTAGCGACCTACGAGCCGTCCTTC.

This clonotype was found a few times. A single base separates this from a much larger clone, so it may be a read error. This chain joins TRBV19 and TRBJ2-7, with TRBD2 identical over 10 bases. Trimming at V came to 5 bases and at J to 4 bases, leaving 8 bases not matched to a gene. This CDR3 region has 15 residues. The germline CDR1 and CDR2 sequences are LNHDA and SQIVND (reference sequence). CDR3 nucleotide sequence: TGTGCCAGTAGTTGGGGAAGCGGGAGGGATTACGAGCAGTACTTC. Its translation is CASSWGSGRDYEQYF.

Comment on this clonotype: The likely explanation is a read error, given a far larger clone one base away. The J gene is TRBJ2-7, the V gene TRBV6-4; the match to TRBD2 covers 7 bases. Germline lookup yields CDR1 MRHNA and CDR2 SNTAGT. The CDR3 runs 13 residues. The CDR3 DNA reads TGTGACAGCAGTAACCGGGGGGCCTACGAGCAGTACTTC. This gives the protein CDSSNRGAYEQYF.

The table lists this clonotype with many counts. V usage is TRBV30 and J usage is TRBJ2-5, with TRBD1 matching over 10 bases. The germline gives CDR1 GTSNPN, CDR2 SVGIG (reference sequence). V shed 1 base, J shed 4 bases, and the junction held 6 bases outside the gene matches. This CDR3 has 15 residues. The CDR3, as DNA: TGTGCCTGGAGTGCGGGACAGGGGTATGGAGAGACCCAGTACTTC. Translating it yields CAWSAGQGYGETQYF.

The table lists this clonotype with many counts. The chain links TRBV7-9 to TRBJ2-2; 7 bases agree with TRBD1. Losses at the gene ends were 0 bases for V and 7 bases for J; bases not matched to a gene: 5. This CDR3 region has 15 residues. CDR1 is SEHNR and CDR2 is FQNEAQ in the germline V gene (reference sequence). The CDR3 region is CASSLAKGAGGELFF. Here the CDR3 DNA reads TGTGCCAGCAGCTTAGCAAAGGGGGCCGGCGGGGAGCTGTTTTTT.

In regard to this clonotype: This may come from a read error, since a much larger clone is one base off. This chain links TRBV29-1 with TRBJ1-1, with TRBD1 matching over 7 bases. In germline, CDR1 is SQVTM, CDR2 ANQGSEA. The V segment lost 7 bases and the J segment 3 bases; nucleotides outside the gene matches: 11. The CDR3 length is 14 residues. The CDR3 DNA sequence: TGCAGCGACACCTTACAGGGGTACGACACTGAAGCTTTCTTT. Its protein product is CSDTLQGYDTEAFF.

This clonotype was counted at least ten times. The gene calls are TRBV28 and TRBJ1-5, with D uncertain. The CDR3 loop spans 14 amino acids. Trimming shortened V by 6 bases and J by 6 bases, and 15 bases separated the two germline ends. Germline V CDR1 and CDR2: MDHEN, SYDVKM. CDR3 amino acids: CASSLRRTRQPQHF. The CDR3 bases are TGTGCCAGCAGCCTCCGGCGAACGCGTCAGCCCCAGCATTTT.

Note on this clonotype: The CDR3 ends on some other residue instead of the conserved phenylalanine or tryptophan, so this is likely a read error. The rearrangement joins TRBV28 to TRBJ2-1; TRBD2 matches 9 bases. The CDR3 consists of 17 residues. The ends lost 4 bases at V and 6 bases at J; junction bases unmatched: 13. In germline, CDR1 is MDHEN, CDR2 SYDVKM. CDR3 residues: CASSSISGSPWANEQFS. In DNA form, the CDR3 reads TGTGCCAGCAGTTCCATTAGCGGGAGTCCCTGGGCCAATGAGCAGTTCTCC.

This clonotype was found many times. V usage is TRBV30 and J usage is TRBJ2-2, with D perhaps assigned TRBD1 or TRBD2 (6 bases each). Germline V gene sequence: CDR1 GTSNPN, CDR2 SVGIG (reference sequence). V was cut by 2 bases and J by 1 base, with 8 bases left in between. The CDR3 loop spans 14 amino acids. For the CDR3, the DNA is TGTGCCTGGAGTCGGGGGCGGAACACCGGGGAGCTGTTTTTT. Translating it yields CAWSRGRNTGELFF.

This clonotype was found many times. The V call is TRBV30, the J call TRBJ2-7, with 7 bases fitting TRBD1. With V trimmed by 5 bases and J by 3 bases, 7 bases remained unmatched. This CDR3 contains 13 residues. The germline CDR1 and CDR2 sequences are GTSNPN and SVGIG (reference sequence). The CDR3 here is CAWGRGQNYEQYF. The CDR3, as DNA: TGTGCCTGGGGCCGGGGACAGAACTACGAGCAGTACTTC.

There are many counts of this clonotype. The chain uses TRBV30 and TRBJ2-3; 8 bases fit TRBD1. The CDR3 spans 12 residues. Germline lookup yields CDR1 GTSNPN and CDR2 SVGIG (reference sequence). The trim removed 6 bases at V and 7 bases at J, leaving 6 bases unmatched. This CDR3 is CACKDRGHTQYF. CDR3 sequence (DNA): TGTGCCTGTAAAGACAGGGGTCATACGCAGTATTTT.

The gene calls are TRBV6-2 or TRBV6-3 and TRBJ2-5; 11 bases map to TRBD2. Germline V gene sequence: CDR1 MNHEY, CDR2 SVGEGT. V shed 5 bases and J 2 bases; nucleotides not matched to a gene: 4. This CDR3 has 15 residues. The CDR3 nucleotides are TGTGCCAGCAGTGGGGGACTAGCGGAACAAGAGACCCAGTACTTC. Translation gives CASSGGLAEQETQYF.

Comment on this clonotype: The junction differs from germline at one of its ends, possibly a read error. This chain links TRBV12-3 or TRBV12-4 with TRBJ1-3, with 11 nucleotides matching TRBD1. This CDR3 spans 16 amino acids. CDR3 bases: TGTGCCAGCAGACCCGGACAGGGGGCGTCTGGAAACAACATATATTTT. This encodes CASRPGQGASGNNIYF.

This clonotype came up once. This probably arose from a read error, given a far larger clone one base away. The chain joins TRBV6-1 to TRBJ2-6; the D is unclear. Germline CDR1 and CDR2: MNHNS and SASEGT. The CDR3 loop spans 14 amino acids. Written as DNA, the CDR3 is TGTGCCAGCAGTGACAGCTCTTGGGCCAACGTCCTGACTTTC. Amino acid sequence: CASSDSSWANVLTF.

This clonotype is classed as medium-sized. The rearrangement joins TRBV7-8 to TRBJ2-1; the D is unclear. CDR3 length: 12 residues. V lost 2 bases and J 9 bases, leaving 8 bases between the germline ends. In germline, CDR1 is SGHVS, CDR2 FQNEAQ. CDR3 nucleotides: TGTGCCAGCAGCTTAAATACGCCTGAGCAGTTCTTC. Translation: CASSLNTPEQFF.

In its sample, this clonotype was seen a few times. This chain connects TRBV6-1 to TRBJ2-3, with D possibly matching TRBD2 (6 bases). The V end was cut by 8 bases, the J end by 0 bases, with 9 bases between. This CDR3 comprises 13 residues. CDR1 and CDR2 from the germline V gene are MNHNS and SASEGT. CDR3 region: CASGGTSTDTQYF. The CDR3, as DNA: TGTGCCAGCGGGGGGACTAGCACAGATACGCAGTATTTT.

Remarks on this clonotype: A much larger clonotype is one base distant, so this may be a read error. The chain employs TRBV6-2 or TRBV6-3 and TRBJ1-4; perhaps TRBD1 as D (6 bases). In germline, CDR1 is MNHEY, CDR2 SVGEGT. There are 17 residues in the CDR3. The CDR3 loop is CASSLRDRFATSEKLFF. The DNA of the CDR3 is TGTGCCAGCAGTCTGAGAGACAGGTTTGCAACTAGTGAAAAACTGTTTTTT.

Ten or more counts support this clonotype. V and J are TRBV3-1 and TRBJ2-1; 9 nucleotides align to TRBD2. The CDR3 is 15 residues long. V trimming: 4 bases; J trimming: 6 bases; junction bases outside the gene matches: 7. CDR1 is LGHDT and CDR2 is YNNKEL in the germline V gene (reference sequence). CDR3 DNA: TGTGCCAGCAGCCCGGGGACTAGCAATACCAATGAGCAGTTCTTC. Translating gives CASSPGTSNTNEQFF.

This clonotype was detected ten times or more. The chain links TRBV13 to TRBJ2-2; 16 positions match TRBD2. V trimming: 5 bases; J trimming: 5 bases; junction bases outside the gene matches: 8. The germline V gene has CDR1 PRHDT and CDR2 FYEKMQ (reference sequence). The CDR3 contains 18 residues. This CDR3 is CASSPPAGLAGGTGELFF. As DNA, the CDR3 is TGTGCCAGCAGCCCACCCGCGGGACTAGCGGGAGGGACCGGGGAGCTGTTTTTT.

This clonotype was seen at least ten times. Written as DNA, the CDR3 is TGTGCTAGTGGTTTGGACCACCGGTCAGGGGGCACTGAAGCTTTCTTT. The encoded protein is CASGLDHRSGGTEAFF. The chain combines TRBV12-5 with TRBJ1-1, with 7 bases matching TRBD1. CDR1 LGHNT and CDR2 FRNRAP come from the germline V gene. This CDR3 contains 16 residues. The V and J ends lost 1 base and 4 bases, in that order; junction bases with no gene match: 9.

Sample share makes this clonotype medium-sized. J is TRBJ2-1 and V is TRBV6-9; TRBD2 matches at 8 bases. The germline V gene has CDR1 MNHGY and CDR2 SVAAGI. This CDR3 has 17 amino acids. Trimming at V came to 3 bases and at J to 6 bases, leaving 13 bases not matched to a gene. The CDR3 sequence is CASSYFTTSAGSNEQFF. For the CDR3, the DNA is TGTGCCAGCAGTTACTTCACGACTAGCGCAGGTAGCAATGAGCAGTTCTTC.